This T cell receptor beta chain was recorded in a study of blood T cell repertoires in COVID-19 (dated by TCRdb to the early 2020s). The study in broad terms: Samples from collaborators originated in the United States, Italy and Spain and spanned both the acute and convalescent phases of COVID-19. Where HLA class I and class II types were available, the types were taken from metadata supplied by the sample provider, not from assay-based typing. The repertoires were released in a freely available public database meant as a resource for research on the immune response to SARS-CoV-2. Deeply sampled blood TCRbeta repertoires from subjects exposed to, actively infected with, or recovered from COVID-19 were included in the dataset. Samples came from the ongoing ImmuneRACE study (first 160 participants) plus 1,254 subjects from 6 global collaborators. The material from the prospective study consisted of cDNA or gDNA derived from T cells, B-cell-depleted T cells, or PBMCs. A de-identified subject ID, COVID-19 status, age in years and sex were almost always included in the sample metadata.

CDR1 SGHDT and CDR2 YYEEEE were looked up in the germline V gene. Compared with germline, V lacks 4 bases and J lacks 5 bases; bases without a gene match: 6. The CDR3 measures 14 amino acids from cysteine to phenylalanine. Left in the record is the CDR3 DNA by itself, 42 bases read in frame from the first base. Concerning this clone itself: Its recognized antigen is unknown. No base qualities exist here, and no much larger clone lies one base off it.

The immunoSEQ Assay, a bias-controlled multiplex PCR, was used to amplify TCRbeta CDR3 regions from genomic DNA. In the original analysis: The number of nucleated cells in each sample was estimated from the amplification of reference gene primers within the assay. To quantify the absolute abundance of each unique TCRbeta CDR3 rearrangement, sequence reads were collapsed and filtered. For each sample, productive Simpson clonality was calculated as the square root of Simpson's diversity index over productive rearrangements. TCRdb holds this immuneACCESS table with in-frame rearrangements only. Some clones are missing; in checked studies, unresolved V genes explain under half, and the rest has no known cause. V and J calls and clone size are as listed in that table; D and trimming were resolved from the DNA. The sample table contains a few hundred thousand clones; only one count was recorded for 91% of them. The ten largest account for 0.95% to 1.5% of the sample.

General findings and caveats noted by the study authors: The quantity of clinical and demographic metadata differed by source and by participant and was supplied without curation.

Participants in the prospective study were aged roughly 18 to 100 years, lived in approximately 26 United States geographic areas, and enrolled through a virtual design. Cohort assignment in the prospective study relied on participant-reported clinical history from a screening survey and a study questionnaire. Mobile phlebotomists in the prospective study collected whole blood, serum and a nasopharyngeal or oropharyngeal swab from every participant. Over an approximately 2-month period, participants in the prospective study had the option of providing additional blood draws and questionnaires. Blood samples from the prospective study were shipped frozen or at room temperature prior to DNA extraction.

The specimen sequenced was PBMCs or T cells enriched from blood (not recorded which). The V and J segments used are TRBV5-6 and TRBJ1-2, and TRBD1 aligns with 9 junction nucleotides. This receptor was obtained from a human donor in a cohort exposed to, infected with or recovered from COVID-19 (not recorded which). The donor label of this sample is uncertain. For the CDR3, the sequence is CASSGDRGNYGYTF. The sequence in DNA is TGTGCCAGCAGCGGTGACAGGGGGAATTATGGCTACACCTTC.